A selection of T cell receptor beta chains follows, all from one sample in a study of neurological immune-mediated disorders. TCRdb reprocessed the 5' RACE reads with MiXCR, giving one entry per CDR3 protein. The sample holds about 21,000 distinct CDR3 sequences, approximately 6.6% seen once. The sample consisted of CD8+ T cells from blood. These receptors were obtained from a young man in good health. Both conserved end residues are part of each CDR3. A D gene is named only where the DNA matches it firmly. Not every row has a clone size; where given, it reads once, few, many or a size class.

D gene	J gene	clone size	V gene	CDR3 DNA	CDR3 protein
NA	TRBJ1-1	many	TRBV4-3	TGCGCCAGCAGTCTCGGGGGCGGTAACACTGAAGCTTTCTTT	CASSLGGGNTEAFF
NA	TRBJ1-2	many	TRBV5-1	TGCGCCAGCTATTCTGGACGGGGACAAGCTTACTATGGCTACACCTTC	CASYSGRGQAYYGYTF
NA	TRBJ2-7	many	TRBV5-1	TGCGCCAGCAGCTTCAGTGGCGAGCAGTACTTC	CASSFSGEQYF
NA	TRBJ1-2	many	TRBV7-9	TGTGCCAGCAGCTTATCAGGCGCTCCCGTGGTTTATGGCTACACCTTC	CASSLSGAPVVYGYTF
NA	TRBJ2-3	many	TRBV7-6	TGTGCCAGCAGTTTAGCAATGGGCACAGATACGCAGTATTTT	CASSLAMGTDTQYF
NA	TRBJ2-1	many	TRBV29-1	TGCAGCGTTGAAGGCAGGGGAGGGATGTATGAGCAGTTCTTC	CSVEGRGGMYEQFF
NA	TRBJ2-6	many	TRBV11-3	TGTGCCAGCAGCTTCGGGACCGACGACGTCCTGACTTTC	CASSFGTDDVLTF
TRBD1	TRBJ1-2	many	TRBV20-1	TGCAGTGCTAGAGCGACAGGGCCGAACTATGGCTACACCTTC	CSARATGPNYGYTF
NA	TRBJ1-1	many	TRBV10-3	TGTGCCATCAGTGAAGTTCCGAACCTGAACACTGAAGCTTTCTTT	CAISEVPNLNTEAFF
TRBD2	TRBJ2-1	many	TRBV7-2	TGTGCCAGCAGCTCCCCTTTTACCCCTAGCGGCCTAAGCAGCTCCTACAATGAGCAGTTCTTC	CASSSPFTPSGLSSSYNEQFF
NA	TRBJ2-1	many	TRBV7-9	TGTGCCAGCAGATCCGCTGGGGGTGAGCAGTTCTTC	CASRSAGGEQFF
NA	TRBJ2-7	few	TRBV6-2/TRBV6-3	TGTACCAGCAGTTACCAGAAATGGTACGAGCAGTACTTC	CTSSYQKWYEQYF
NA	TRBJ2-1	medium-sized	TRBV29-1	TGCAGCGCCTGGTACAATGAGCAGTTCTTC	CSAWYNEQFF
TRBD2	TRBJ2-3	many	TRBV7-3	TGTGCCAGCAGCTGGAGCGGGGGCACAGATACGCAGTATTTT	CASSWSGGTDTQYF
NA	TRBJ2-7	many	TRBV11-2	TGTGCCAGCAGCTTAGGGCCCACCTACGAGCAGTACTTC	CASSLGPTYEQYF
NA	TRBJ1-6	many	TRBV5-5	TGTGCCAGCAAACAGGCGACAGCTGGATTGAATTCACCCCTCCACTTT	CASKQATAGLNSPLHF
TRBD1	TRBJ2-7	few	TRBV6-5	TGTGCCAGCAGTTACTCCAGGGGGAACGAGCAGTACTTC	CASSYSRGNEQYF
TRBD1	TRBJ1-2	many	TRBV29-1	TGCAGCGTTGGAATACCGGGACAGCCCTATGGCTACACCTTC	CSVGIPGQPYGYTF
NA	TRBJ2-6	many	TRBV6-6	TGTGCCAGCAGTTACATCCGGGCTGGGGCCAACGTCCTGACTTTC	CASSYIRAGANVLTF
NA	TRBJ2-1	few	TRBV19	TGTGCCAGTAGTTACTTAACCAACAATGAGCAGTTCTTC	CASSYLTNNEQFF
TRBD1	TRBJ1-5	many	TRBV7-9	TGTGCCAGCAGCTCGGACAGGGAGGGTGGTCAGCCCCAGCATTTT	CASSSDREGGQPQHF
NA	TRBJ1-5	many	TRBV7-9	TGTGCCAGCGCCACGGAGGTTAGCAATCAGCCCCAGCATTTT	CASATEVSNQPQHF
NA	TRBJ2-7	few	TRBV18	TGTGCCAGCTCATTCCCTTTCGGCGAGCAGTACTTC	CASSFPFGEQYF
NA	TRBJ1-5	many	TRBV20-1	TGCAGTGCTAGAGATGCCGGGGATCAGCCCCAGCATTTT	CSARDAGDQPQHF
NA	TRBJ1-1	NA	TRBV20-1	TGCAGTGCTAGAGATGAGGAGGGGGAGGGTGAAGCTTTCTTT	CSARDEEGEGEAFF